Here is one T cell receptor beta chain with its context. Its antigen remains unidentified. The second PCR ran roughly 7 to 12 cycles with a sample-barcoded 5' primer and J-beta primers. MiXCR, run by TCRdb on the 5' RACE reads, gives a single entry per CDR3 protein. Of about 780,000 distinct CDR3 sequences listed, 20% to 30% are singletons. This record belongs to a study of blood T cells in healthy people across ages. Germline V gives CDR1 SGHKS, CDR2 YYEKEE (reference sequence). This CDR3 is built from 18 residues. The V gene lost 0 bases and the J gene lost 0 bases, with 13 bases spanning the gap. Findings and caveats of the study: Measured against age, TCR beta diversity per million T cells decreased in a roughly linear manner.

In addition, the sample was reused for a study of T cells of mothers and their children. In that study: The entire RNA extract went into cDNA synthesis at approximately 1.4 ug per 15 ul.

Source material: blood. This chain uses TRBV5-5 with TRBJ2-6, with D perhaps TRBD2 (6 bases). The sequence was collected from a boy aged 5-17 years in good health. DNA of the CDR3: TGTGCCAGCAGCTTGGGGGGGGATCGGTACTCTGGGGCCAACGTCCTGACTTTC. Its translation: CASSLGGDRYSGANVLTF.